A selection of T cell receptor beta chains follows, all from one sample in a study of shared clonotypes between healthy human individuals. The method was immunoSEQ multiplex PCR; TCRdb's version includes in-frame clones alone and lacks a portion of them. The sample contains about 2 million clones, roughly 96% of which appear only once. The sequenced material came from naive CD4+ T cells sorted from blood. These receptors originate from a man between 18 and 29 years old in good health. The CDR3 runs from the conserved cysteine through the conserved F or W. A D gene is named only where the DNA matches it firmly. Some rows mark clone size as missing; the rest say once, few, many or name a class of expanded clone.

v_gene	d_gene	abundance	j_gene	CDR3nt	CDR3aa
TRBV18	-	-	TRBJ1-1	TGTGCCAGCTCACCACCGATCGGACAAAACACAACTGAAGCTTTCTTT	CASSPPIGQNTTEAFF
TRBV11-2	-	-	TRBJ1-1	TGTGCCAGCAGCTTAGGTGTTGAAGCTTTCTTT	CASSLGVEAFF
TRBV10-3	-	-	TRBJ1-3	TGTGCCATCAGTGGACAGCAGGGCGCTGGAAACACCATATATTTT	CAISGQQGAGNTIYF
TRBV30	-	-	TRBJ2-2	TGCGCCTGGAGAAATGACGGGGAGCTGTTTTTT	CAWRNDGELFF
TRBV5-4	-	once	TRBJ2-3	TGTGCCAGCAGCTGGGCAGGAGCCACCGGCACAGATACGCAGTATTTT	CASSWAGATGTDTQYF
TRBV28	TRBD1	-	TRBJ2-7	TGTGCCAGCAGCATGCCGGGACAGCGGTACGAGCAGTACTTC	CASSMPGQRYEQYF
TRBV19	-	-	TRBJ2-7	TGTGCCAGCTCCCCTTCAGGGTGGGAGCAGTACTTC	CASSPSGWEQYF
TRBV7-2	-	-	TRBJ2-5	TGTGCCAGCAGCTCCCGGGCCCAAGAGACCCAGTACTTC	CASSSRAQETQYF
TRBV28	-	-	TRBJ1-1	TGTGCCAGCAGCCAAAGGGGGGGGCTGGGCACTGAAGCTTTCTTT	CASSQRGGLGTEAFF
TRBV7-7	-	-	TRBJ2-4	TGTGCTAGCAACGACCAGGGGGCCAAAAACATTCAGTACTTC	CASNDQGAKNIQYF
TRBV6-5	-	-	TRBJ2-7	TGTGCCAGCAGTTACGCGGGGCGCGAGCAGTACTTC	CASSYAGREQYF
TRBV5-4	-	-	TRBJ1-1	TGTGCCAGCAGCTTGGATGGGACAATAAGGACTGAAGCTTTCTTT	CASSLDGTIRTEAFF
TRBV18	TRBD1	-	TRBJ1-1	TGTGCCAGCTCAGATCGGACAGGGAGCACTGAAGCTTTCTTT	CASSDRTGSTEAFF
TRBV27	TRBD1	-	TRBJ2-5	TGTGCCAGCAGTTTATTGTCAGGGGGCCAGGAGACCCAGTACTTC	CASSLLSGGQETQYF
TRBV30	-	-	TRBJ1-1	TGTGCCTGGGAGGCCGCGGGGCTCACTTCTGAAGCTTTCTTT	CAWEAAGLTSEAFF
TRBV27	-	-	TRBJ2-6	TGTGCCAGCAGGGACTCTGGGGCCAACGTCCTGACTTTC	CASRDSGANVLTF
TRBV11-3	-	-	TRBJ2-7	TGTGCCAGCAGCAGAACAGGGTACGAGCAGTACTTC	CASSRTGYEQYF
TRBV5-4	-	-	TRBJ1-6	TGTGCCAGCAGCTTGGATCGGGGACCCAATTCACCCCTCCACTTT	CASSLDRGPNSPLHF
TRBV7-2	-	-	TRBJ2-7	TGTGCCAGCAGCTTTGTGGGAACCTACGAGCAGTACTTC	CASSFVGTYEQYF
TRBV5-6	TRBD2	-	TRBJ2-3	TGTGCCAGCAGCTTGTTATCTAGCGGACCTAGCACAGATACGCAGTATTTT	CASSLLSSGPSTDTQYF
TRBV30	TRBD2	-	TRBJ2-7	TGTGCCTGGAGTCAAACGGGGGGGCCGAAAACGCAGTACTTC	CAWSQTGGPKTQYF
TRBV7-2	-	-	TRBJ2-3	TGTGCCAGCAGCTTATTAGGCGGCGACCATTTT	CASSLLGGDHF
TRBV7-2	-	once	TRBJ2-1	TGTGCCAGCAGCCAATCAGGGGGAGGGCTGTATTACAATGAGCAGTTCTTC	CASSQSGGGLYYNEQFF
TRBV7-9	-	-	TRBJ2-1	TGTGCCAGCAGCTCTAAAGGGAGGTCCAATGAGCAGTTCTTC	CASSSKGRSNEQFF
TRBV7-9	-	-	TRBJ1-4	TGTGCCAGCAGCCCTTCGCGGGGCAATGAAAAACTGTTTTTT	CASSPSRGNEKLFF
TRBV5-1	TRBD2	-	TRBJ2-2	TGCGCCAGCAGCTCATATAAGACTAGCGTAGCGAACACCGGGGAGCTGTTTTTT	CASSSYKTSVANTGELFF
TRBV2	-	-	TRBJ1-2	TGTGCCAGCAGTGCAGGGCCAATTAACTATGGCTACACCTTC	CASSAGPINYGYTF
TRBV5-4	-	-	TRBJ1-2	TGTGCCAGCAGCCTAGGGGGGTGGTATGGCTACACCTTC	CASSLGGWYGYTF
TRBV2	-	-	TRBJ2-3	TGTGCCAGCAGTCGAGATCAGGGCCAACTAGATACGCAGTATTTT	CASSRDQGQLDTQYF
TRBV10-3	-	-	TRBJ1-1	TGTGCCATCAGTTCACAGGGACGGAACACTGAAGCTTTCTTT	CAISSQGRNTEAFF
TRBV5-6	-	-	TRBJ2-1	TGTGCCAGCAGCTTGGACAATGAGCAGTTCTTC	CASSLDNEQFF